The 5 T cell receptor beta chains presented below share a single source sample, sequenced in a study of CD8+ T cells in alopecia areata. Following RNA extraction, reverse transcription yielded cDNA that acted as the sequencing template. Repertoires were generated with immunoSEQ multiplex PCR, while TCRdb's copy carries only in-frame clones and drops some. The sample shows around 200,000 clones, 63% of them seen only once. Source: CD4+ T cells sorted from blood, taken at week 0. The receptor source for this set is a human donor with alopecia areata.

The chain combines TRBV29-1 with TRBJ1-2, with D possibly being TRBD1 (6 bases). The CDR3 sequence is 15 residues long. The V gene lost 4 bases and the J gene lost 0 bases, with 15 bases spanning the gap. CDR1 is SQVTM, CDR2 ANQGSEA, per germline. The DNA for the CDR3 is TGCAGCGTTGGGACAGAGAACCGAGCTAACTATGGCTACACCTTC. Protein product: CSVGTENRANYGYTF.

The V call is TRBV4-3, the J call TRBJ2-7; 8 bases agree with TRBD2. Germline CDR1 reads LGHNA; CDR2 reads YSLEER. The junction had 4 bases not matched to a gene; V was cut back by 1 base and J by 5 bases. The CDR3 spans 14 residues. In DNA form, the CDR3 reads TGCGCCAGCAGCCAAGGCCCGGGGGGGAACGAGCAGTACTTC. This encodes CASSQGPGGNEQYF.

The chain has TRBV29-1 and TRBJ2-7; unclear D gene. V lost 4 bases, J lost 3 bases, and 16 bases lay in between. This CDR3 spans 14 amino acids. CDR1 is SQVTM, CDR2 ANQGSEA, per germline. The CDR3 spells CSVVLVRSSYEQYF. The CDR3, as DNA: TGCAGCGTTGTCCTGGTGCGATCGAGCTACGAGCAGTACTTC.

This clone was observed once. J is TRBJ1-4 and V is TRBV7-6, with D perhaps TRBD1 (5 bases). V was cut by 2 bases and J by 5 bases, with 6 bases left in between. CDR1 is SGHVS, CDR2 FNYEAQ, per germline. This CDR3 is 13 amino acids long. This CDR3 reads CASSLRGNEKLFF. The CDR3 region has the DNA TGTGCCAGCAGCTTAAGGGGAAATGAAAAACTGTTTTTT.

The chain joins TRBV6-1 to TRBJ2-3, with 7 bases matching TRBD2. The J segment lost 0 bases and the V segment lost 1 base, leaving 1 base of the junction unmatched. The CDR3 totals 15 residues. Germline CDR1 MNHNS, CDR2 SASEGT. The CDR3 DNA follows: TGTGCCAGCAGTGAAGGGACTAGAAGCACAGATACGCAGTATTTT. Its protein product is CASSEGTRSTDTQYF.